This TCR beta chain was sequenced in a study of response to subunit inactivated influenza vaccine. Study results and limitations: After each seasonal influenza vaccination, few new T cells are recruited, the authors suggested.

This clonotype was counted between two and nine times. Its antigen is undetermined. Germline lookup yields CDR1 ENHRY and CDR2 SYGVKD. Trimming removed 3 bases from V and 2 bases from J, with 12 bases in between. CDR3 length: 15 residues. TCRdb re-derived calls from the RT-PCR reads in MiXCR, one entry per CDR3 protein. The sample carries approximately 570,000 distinct CDR3 sequences, less than 8% recorded once. Source: PBMCs from blood, taken 23 to 25 months after vaccination. This TCR came from a man aged 50 to 69 who received an inactivated influenza vaccine. J is TRBJ2-3 and V is TRBV10-3; D gene uncertain. The CDR3 region is CAISDGPSATDTQYF. As DNA, the CDR3 is TGTGCCATCAGTGACGGCCCCTCCGCCACAGATACGCAGTATTTT.